This T cell receptor (beta chain) was sequenced in a study of blood T cell repertoires in COVID-19. The V end lost 2 bases, the J end lost 2 bases, and 9 bases lay between the germline ends. The CDR3 loop spans 15 amino acids. From germline, CDR1 is SGHTA and CDR2 FQGNSA. The data were produced by immunoSEQ multiplex PCR, yet TCRdb's version contains in-frame clones alone and is incomplete. This table has approximately 300,000 clones, roughly 86% appearing once. Cohort allocation depended upon clinical history that participants reported. The sequence was collected from a woman aged 18 to 35 who had recovered from COVID-19. The chain carries TRBV7-2 and TRBJ1-4, with D perhaps matching TRBD1 (6 bases). The sample consisted of PBMCs or T cells enriched from blood (not recorded which). The CDR3 here is CASSLIQGTNEKLFF. CDR3 nucleotide sequence: TGTGCCAGCAGCTTAATACAGGGTACTAATGAAAAACTGTTTTTT. The variable domain in full, with the rest retrieved from reference TRBV7-2 and TRBJ1-4, is GAGVSQSPSNKVTEKGKDVELRCDPISGHTALYWYRQSLGQGLEFLIYFQGNSAPDKSGLPSDRFSAERTGGSVSTLTIQRTQQEDSAVYLCASSLIQGTNEKLFFGSGTQLSVL.